Here is one T cell receptor (beta chain) with its context. This sample was included in a study of blood T cell repertoires in COVID-19. On the study more broadly: Samples of COVID-19 (acute and convalescent) were obtained from the United States, Italy and Spain.

Authors' processing steps: The assay estimated nucleated cells by amplifying reference gene primers. The protocol was immunoSEQ multiplex PCR, while the TCRdb copy is restricted to in-frame clones and leaves out a portion. D and trimming were read from the DNA, whereas the V and J calls and clone size are those reported in that table. The profile shows some 200,000 clones, 80% of them singletons. This CDR3 spans 15 amino acids. V trimming: 0 bases; J trimming: 8 bases; junction bases outside the gene matches: 3. In germline, CDR1 is KGHDR, CDR2 SFDVKD. The rearrangement joins TRBV24-1 to TRBJ1-5; 10 positions agree with TRBD1. The sample taken for sequencing was peripheral blood. This clonotype was obtained from a human donor in a cohort sampled during active COVID-19. The CDR3 region has the DNA TGTGCCACCAGTGATTTGGACAGGGGGCGGAAGCCCCAGCATTTT. It specifies CATSDLDRGRKPQHF.